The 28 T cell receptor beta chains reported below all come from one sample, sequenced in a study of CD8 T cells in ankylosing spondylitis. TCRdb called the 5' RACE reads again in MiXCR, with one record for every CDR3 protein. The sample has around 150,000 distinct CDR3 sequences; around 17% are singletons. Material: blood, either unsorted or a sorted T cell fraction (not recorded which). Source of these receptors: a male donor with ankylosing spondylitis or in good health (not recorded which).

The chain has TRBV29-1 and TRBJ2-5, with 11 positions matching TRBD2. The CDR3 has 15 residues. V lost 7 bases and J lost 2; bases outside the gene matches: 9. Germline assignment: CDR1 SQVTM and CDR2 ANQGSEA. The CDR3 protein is CSGRGTSGYQETQYF. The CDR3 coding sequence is TGCAGCGGAAGGGGGACTAGCGGTTATCAAGAGACCCAGTACTTC.

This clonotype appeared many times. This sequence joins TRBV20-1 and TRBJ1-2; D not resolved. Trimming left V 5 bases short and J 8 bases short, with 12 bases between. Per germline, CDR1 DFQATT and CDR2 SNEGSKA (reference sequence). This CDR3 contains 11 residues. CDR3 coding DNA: TGCAGTGCTCGCCGCACTGGCGGCTACACCTTC. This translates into CSARRTGGYTF.

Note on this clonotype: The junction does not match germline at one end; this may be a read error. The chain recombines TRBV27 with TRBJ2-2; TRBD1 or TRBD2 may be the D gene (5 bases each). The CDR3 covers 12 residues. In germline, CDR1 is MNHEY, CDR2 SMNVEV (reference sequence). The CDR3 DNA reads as TGTGCCGGCAGCTTGGGGGTCGGGGAGCTGTTTTTT. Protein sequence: CAGSLGVGELFF.

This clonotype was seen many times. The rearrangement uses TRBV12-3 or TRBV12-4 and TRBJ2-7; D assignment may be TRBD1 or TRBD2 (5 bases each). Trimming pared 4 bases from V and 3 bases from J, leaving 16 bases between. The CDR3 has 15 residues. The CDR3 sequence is CASSSTGADYYEQYF. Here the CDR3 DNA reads TGTGCCAGCAGTTCGACCGGGGCCGACTACTACGAGCAGTACTTC.

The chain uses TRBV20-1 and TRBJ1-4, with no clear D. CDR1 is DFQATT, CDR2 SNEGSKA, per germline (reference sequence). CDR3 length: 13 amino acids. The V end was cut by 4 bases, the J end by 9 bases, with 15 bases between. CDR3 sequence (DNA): TGCAGTGCTATTGGACTGGGCAACCAAAAACTGTTTTTT. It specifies CSAIGLGNQKLFF.

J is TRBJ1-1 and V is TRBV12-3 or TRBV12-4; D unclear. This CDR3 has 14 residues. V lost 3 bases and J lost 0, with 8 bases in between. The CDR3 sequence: CASSFSSMNTEAFF. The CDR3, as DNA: TGTGCCAGCAGTTTTAGTTCCATGAACACTGAAGCTTTCTTT.

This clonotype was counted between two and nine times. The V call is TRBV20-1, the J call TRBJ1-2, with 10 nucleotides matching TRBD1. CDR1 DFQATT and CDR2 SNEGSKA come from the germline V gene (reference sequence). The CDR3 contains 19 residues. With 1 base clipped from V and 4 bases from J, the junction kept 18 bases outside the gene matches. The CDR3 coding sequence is TGCAGTGCTAGAGTCCCGCAACGGGACAGGGGTCTCACACTCTATGGCTACACCTTC. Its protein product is CSARVPQRDRGLTLYGYTF.

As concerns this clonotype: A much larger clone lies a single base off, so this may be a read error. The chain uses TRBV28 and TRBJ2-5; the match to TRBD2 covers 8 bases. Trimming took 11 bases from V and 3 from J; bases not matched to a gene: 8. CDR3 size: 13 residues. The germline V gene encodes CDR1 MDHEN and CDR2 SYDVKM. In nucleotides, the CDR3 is TGTGCCCGCACCGCAGCGGGAGAAGAGACCCAGTACTTC. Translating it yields CARTAAGEETQYF.

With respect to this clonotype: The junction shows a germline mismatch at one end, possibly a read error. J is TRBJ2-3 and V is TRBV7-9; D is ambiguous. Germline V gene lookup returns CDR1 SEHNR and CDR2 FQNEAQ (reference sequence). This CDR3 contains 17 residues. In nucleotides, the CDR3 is TGTGCCAGCAGCTCTCCCCCCGGAAGGCTAGTTACAGCTACGCAGTATTTT. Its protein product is CASSSPPGRLVTATQYF.

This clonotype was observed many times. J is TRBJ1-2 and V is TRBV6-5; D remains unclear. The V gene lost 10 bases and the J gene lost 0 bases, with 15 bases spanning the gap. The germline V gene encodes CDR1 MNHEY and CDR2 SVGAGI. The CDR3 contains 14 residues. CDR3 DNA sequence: TGTGCCACCCCTCTGGCAGCTTCTAACTATGGCTACACCTTC. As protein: CATPLAASNYGYTF.

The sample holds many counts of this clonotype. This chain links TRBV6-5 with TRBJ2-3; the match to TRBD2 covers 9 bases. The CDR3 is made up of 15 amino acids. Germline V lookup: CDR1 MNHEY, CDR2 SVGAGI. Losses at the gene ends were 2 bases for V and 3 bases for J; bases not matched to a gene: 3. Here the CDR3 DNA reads TGTGCCAGCAGTTACCGCGGGAGGGGGACAGATACGCAGTATTTT. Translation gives CASSYRGRGTDTQYF.

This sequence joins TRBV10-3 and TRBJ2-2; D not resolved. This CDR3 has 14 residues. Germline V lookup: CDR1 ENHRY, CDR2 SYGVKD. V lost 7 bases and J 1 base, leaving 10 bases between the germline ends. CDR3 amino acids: CAITEDKNTGELFF. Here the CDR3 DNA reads TGTGCCATCACTGAAGACAAGAACACCGGGGAGCTGTTTTTT.

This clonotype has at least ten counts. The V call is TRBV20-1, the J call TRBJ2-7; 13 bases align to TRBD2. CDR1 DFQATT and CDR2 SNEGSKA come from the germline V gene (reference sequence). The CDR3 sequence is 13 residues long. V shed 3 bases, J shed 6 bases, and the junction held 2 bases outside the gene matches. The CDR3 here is CSARTSGRTEQYF. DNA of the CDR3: TGCAGTGCTAGGACTAGCGGGAGGACCGAGCAGTACTTC.

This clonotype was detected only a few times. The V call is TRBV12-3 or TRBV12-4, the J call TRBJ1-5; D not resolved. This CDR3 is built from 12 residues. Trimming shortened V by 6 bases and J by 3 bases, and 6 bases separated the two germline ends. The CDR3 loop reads CASSEINQPQHF. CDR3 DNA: TGTGCCAGCAGCGAAATCAATCAGCCCCAGCATTTT.

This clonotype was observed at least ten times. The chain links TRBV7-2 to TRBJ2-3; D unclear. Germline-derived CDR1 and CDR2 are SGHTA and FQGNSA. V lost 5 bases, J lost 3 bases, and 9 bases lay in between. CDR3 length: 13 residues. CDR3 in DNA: TGTGCCAGCAGCGATCAAGGAACAGATACGCAGTATTTT. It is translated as CASSDQGTDTQYF.

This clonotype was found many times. CDR3 sequence (DNA): TGTGCCAGCAGCCAACACACCGGGACCGAGAATACGCAGTATTTT. Residues: CASSQHTGTENTQYF. The V and J genes are TRBV12-3 or TRBV12-4 and TRBJ2-3; D may match TRBD1 or TRBD2 (5 bases each). The ends were cut back, 6 bases at V and 7 bases at J, with 20 bases in the middle. The CDR3 runs to 15 residues.

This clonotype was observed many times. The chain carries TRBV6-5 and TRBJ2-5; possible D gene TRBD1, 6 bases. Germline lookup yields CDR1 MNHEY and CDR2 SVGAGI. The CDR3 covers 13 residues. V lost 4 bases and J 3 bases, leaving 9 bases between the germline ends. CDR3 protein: CASSWRQEETQYF. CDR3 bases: TGTGCCAGCAGTTGGCGACAGGAAGAGACCCAGTACTTC.

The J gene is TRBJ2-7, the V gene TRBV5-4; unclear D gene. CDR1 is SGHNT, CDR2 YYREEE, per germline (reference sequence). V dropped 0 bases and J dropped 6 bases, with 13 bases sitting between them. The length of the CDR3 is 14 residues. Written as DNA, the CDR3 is TGTGCCAGCAGCTTGGATCCGATTCTGAGCGAGCAGTACTTC. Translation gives CASSLDPILSEQYF.

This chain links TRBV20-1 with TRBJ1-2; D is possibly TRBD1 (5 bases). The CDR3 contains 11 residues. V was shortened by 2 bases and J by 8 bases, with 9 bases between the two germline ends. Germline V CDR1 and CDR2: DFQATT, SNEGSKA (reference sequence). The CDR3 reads CSARWGDGYTF. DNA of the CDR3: TGCAGTGCTAGATGGGGGGACGGCTACACCTTC.

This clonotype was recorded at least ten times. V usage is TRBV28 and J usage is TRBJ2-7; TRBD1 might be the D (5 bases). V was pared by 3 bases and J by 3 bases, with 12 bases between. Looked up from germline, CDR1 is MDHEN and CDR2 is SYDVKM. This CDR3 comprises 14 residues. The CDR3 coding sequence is TGTGCCAGCAGTTTTGGGCAGGGTTACTACGAGCAGTACTTC. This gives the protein CASSFGQGYYEQYF.

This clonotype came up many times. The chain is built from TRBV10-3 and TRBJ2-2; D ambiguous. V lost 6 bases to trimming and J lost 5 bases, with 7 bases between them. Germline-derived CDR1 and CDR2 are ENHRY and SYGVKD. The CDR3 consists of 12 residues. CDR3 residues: CAIRLYTGELFF. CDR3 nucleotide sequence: TGTGCCATCAGACTTTATACCGGGGAGCTGTTTTTT.

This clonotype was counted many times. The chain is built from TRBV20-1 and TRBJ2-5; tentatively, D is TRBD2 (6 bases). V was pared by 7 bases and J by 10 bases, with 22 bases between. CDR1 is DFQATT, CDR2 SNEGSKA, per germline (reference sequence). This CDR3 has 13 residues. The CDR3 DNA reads TGCAGTGTCACGCCCGGGGTTGGGGGGAACCAGTACTTC. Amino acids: CSVTPGVGGNQYF.

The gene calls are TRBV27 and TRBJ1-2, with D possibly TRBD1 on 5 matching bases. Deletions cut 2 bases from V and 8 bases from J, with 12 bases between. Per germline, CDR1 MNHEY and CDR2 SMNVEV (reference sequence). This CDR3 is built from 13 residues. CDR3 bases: TGTGCCAGCAGTTTAGGGGGGGGAGCCGGCTACACCTTC. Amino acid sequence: CASSLGGGAGYTF.

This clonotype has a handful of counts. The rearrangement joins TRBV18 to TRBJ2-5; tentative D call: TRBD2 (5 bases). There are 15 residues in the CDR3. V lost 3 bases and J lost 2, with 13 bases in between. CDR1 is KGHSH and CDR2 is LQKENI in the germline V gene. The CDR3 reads CASSPLGGTQETQYF. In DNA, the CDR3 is TGTGCCAGCTCACCCCTTGGAGGTACACAAGAGACCCAGTACTTC.

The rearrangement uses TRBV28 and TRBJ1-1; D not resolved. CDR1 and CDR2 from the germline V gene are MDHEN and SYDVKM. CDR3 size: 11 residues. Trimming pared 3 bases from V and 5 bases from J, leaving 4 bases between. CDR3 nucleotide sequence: TGTGCCAGCAGTTTTCCTACTGAAGCTTTCTTT. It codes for CASSFPTEAFF.

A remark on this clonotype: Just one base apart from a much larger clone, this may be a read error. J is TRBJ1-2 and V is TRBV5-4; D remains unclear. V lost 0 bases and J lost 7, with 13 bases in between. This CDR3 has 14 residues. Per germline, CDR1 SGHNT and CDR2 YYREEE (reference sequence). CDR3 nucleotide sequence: TGTGCCAGCAGCTTGGAGGGCGGAAGCTCTGGCTACACCTTC. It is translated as CASSLEGGSSGYTF.

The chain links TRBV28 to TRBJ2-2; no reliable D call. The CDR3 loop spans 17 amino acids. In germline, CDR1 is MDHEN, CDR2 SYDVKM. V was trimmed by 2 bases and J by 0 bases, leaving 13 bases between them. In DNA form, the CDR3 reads TGTGCCAGCAGTTTAATCTTTGGGCACGCGAACACCGGGGAGCTGTTTTTT. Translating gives CASSLIFGHANTGELFF.

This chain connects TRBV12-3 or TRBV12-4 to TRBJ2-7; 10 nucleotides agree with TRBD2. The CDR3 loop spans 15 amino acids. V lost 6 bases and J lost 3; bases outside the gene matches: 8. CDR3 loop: CASRRTSGSLYEQYF. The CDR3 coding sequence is TGTGCCAGCAGACGGACTAGCGGATCACTCTACGAGCAGTACTTC.